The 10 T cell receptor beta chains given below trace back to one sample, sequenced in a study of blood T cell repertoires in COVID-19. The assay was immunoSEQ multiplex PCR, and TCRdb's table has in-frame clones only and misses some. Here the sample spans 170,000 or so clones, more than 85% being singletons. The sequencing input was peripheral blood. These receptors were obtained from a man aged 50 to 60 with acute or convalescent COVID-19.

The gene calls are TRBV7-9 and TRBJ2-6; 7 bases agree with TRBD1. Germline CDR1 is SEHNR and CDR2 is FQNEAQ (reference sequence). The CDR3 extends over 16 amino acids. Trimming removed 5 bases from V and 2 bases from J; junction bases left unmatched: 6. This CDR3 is CASSTAGGAGANVLTF. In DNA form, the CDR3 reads TGTGCCAGCAGCACAGCAGGGGGAGCTGGGGCCAACGTCCTGACTTTC.

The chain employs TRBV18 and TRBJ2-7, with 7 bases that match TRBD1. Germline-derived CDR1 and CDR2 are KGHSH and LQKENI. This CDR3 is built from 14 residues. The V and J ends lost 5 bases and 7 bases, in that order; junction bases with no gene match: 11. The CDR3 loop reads CASSTSGTAKEQYV. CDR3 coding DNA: TGTGCCAGCTCAACCTCCGGGACAGCAAAAGAGCAGTACGTC.

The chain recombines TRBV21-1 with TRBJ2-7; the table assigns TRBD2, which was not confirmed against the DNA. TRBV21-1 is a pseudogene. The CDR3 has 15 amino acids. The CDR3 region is CAIRGLAGLRGEQYV. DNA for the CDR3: TGTGCCATCCGAGGACTAGCGGGGCTAAGGGGCGAGCAGTACGTC.

The CDR3 DNA follows: TGTGCCAGTAAGGACATGGCGGGGGGACACAATGAGCAGTTCTTC. Its translation: CASKDMAGGHNEQFF. J is TRBJ2-1 and V is TRBV19; 8 nucleotides agree with TRBD2. The ends lost 7 bases at V and 5 bases at J; junction bases unmatched: 10. In germline, CDR1 is LNHDA, CDR2 SQIVND (reference sequence). There are 15 residues in the CDR3.

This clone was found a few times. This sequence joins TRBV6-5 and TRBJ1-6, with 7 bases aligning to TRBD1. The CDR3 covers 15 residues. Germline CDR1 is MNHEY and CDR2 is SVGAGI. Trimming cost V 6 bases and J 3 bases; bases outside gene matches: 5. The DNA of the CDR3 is TGTGCCAGCAGGGAGGGACAGCTCTATAATTCACCCCTCCACTTT. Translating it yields CASREGQLYNSPLHF.

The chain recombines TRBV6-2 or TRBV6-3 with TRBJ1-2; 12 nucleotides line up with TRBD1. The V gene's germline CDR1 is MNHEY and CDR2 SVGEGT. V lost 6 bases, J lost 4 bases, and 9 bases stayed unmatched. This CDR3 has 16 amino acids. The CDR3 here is CASSPGQGALIYGYTF. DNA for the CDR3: TGTGCCAGCAGCCCGGGACAGGGGGCGTTGATCTATGGCTACACCTTC.

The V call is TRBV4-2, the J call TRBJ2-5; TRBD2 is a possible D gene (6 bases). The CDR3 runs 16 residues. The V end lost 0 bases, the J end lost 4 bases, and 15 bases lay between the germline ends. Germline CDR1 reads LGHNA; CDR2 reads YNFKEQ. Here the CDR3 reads CASSQDHASGLETQYF. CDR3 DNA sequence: TGTGCCAGCAGCCAAGACCACGCCTCGGGACTAGAGACCCAGTACTTC.

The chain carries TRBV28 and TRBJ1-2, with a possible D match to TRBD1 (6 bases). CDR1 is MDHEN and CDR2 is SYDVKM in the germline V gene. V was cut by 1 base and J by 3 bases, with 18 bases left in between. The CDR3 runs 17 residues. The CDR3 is CASSLFRTRDKDYGYTF. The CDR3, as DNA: TGTGCCAGCAGTTTATTCCGTACCCGGGACAAAGACTATGGCTACACCTTC.

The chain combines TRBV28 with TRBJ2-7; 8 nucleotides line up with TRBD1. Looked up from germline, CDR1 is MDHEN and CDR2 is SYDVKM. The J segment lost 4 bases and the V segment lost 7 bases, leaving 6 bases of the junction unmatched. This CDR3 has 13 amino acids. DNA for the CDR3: TGTGCCAGCACTCGCAGGGGGCGTTACGAGCAGTACGTC. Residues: CASTRRGRYEQYV.

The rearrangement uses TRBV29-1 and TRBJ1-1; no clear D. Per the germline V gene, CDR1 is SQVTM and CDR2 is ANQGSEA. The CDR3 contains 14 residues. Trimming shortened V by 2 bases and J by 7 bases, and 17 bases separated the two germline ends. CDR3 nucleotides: TGCAGCGTTGAACCTTGGACGGGTGGAGGTGAAGCTTTCTTT. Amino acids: CSVEPWTGGGEAFF.